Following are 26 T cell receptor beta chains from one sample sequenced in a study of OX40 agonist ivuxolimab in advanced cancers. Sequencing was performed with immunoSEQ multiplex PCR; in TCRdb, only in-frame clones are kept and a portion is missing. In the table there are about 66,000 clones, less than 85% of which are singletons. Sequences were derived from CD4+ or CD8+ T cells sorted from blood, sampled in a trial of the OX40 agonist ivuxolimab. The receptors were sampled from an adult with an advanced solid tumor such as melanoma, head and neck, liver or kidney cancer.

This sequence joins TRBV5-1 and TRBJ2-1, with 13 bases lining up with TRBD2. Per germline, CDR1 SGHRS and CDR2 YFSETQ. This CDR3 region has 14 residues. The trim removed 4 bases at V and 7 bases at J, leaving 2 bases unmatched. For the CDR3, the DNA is TGCGCCAGCAGCAGGGGACTAGCGGGGAATGAGCAGTTCTTC. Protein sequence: CASSRGLAGNEQFF.

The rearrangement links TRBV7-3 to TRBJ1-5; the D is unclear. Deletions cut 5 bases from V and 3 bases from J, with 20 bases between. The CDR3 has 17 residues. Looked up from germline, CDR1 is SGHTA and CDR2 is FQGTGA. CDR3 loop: CASSPHGRAKYNQPQHF. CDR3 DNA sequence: TGTGCCAGCAGCCCCCACGGCCGCGCTAAATACAATCAGCCCCAGCATTTT.

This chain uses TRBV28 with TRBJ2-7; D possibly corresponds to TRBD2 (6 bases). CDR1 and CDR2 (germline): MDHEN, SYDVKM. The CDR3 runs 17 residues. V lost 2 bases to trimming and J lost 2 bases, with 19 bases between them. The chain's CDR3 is CASSLIAAGKIPYEQYF. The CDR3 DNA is TGTGCCAGCAGTTTAATCGCGGCGGGAAAGATCCCCTACGAGCAGTACTTC.

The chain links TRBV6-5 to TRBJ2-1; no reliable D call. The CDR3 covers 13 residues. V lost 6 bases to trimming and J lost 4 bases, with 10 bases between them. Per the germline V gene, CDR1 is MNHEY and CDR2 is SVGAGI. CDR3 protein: CASRHQTYNEQFF. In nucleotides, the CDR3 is TGTGCCAGCAGACACCAAACTTACAATGAGCAGTTCTTC.

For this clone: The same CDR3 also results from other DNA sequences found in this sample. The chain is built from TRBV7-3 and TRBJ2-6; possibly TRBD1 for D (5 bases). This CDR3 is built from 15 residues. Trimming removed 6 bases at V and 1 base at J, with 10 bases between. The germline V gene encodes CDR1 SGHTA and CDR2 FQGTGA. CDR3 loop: CASSYQGSGANVLTF. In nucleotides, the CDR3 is TGTGCCAGCAGTTACCAGGGATCTGGGGCCAACGTCCTGACTTTC.

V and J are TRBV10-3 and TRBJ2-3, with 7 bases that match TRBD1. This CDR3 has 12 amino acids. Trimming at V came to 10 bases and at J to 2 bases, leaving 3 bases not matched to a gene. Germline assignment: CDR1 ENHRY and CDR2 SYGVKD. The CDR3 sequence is CATQGTTDTQYF. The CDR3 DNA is TGTGCCACACAGGGGACCACAGATACGCAGTATTTT.

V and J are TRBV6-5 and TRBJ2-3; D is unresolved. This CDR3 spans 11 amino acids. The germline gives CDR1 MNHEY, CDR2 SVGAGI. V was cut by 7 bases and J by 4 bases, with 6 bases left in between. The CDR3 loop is CASMQADTQYF. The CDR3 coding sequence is TGTGCCAGCATGCAGGCAGATACGCAGTATTTT.

CDR3 coding DNA: TGCGCCAGCAAGGAGAAGGGGTACGAGCAGTACTTC. Its protein product is CASKEKGYEQYF. V and J are TRBV5-1 and TRBJ2-7, with TRBD1 as a possible D gene (5 bases). Germline loops: CDR1 SGHRS, CDR2 YFSETQ. Trimming removed 6 bases at V and 4 bases at J, with 11 bases between. There are 12 residues in the CDR3.

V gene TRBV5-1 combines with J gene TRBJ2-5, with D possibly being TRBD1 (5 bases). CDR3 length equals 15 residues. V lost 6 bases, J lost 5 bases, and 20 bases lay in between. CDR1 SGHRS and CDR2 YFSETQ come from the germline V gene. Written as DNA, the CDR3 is TGCGCCAGCAAGGGGAAGGTAGGGGTAGGTGAGACCCAGTACTTC. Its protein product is CASKGKVGVGETQYF.

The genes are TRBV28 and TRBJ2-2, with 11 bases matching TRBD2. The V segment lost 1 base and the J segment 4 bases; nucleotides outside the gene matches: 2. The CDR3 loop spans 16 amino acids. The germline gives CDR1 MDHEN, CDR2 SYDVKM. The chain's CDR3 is CASSLLLAGATGELFF. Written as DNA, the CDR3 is TGTGCCAGCAGTTTATTACTAGCGGGAGCCACCGGGGAGCTGTTTTTT.

CDR3 nucleotides: TGTGCCAGCAGCATCCCGGGGGGGCAAGAGACCCAGTACTTC. This gives the protein CASSIPGGQETQYF. V usage is TRBV11-2 and J usage is TRBJ2-5; 8 positions agree with TRBD2. The V and J ends lost 5 bases and 2 bases, in that order; junction bases with no gene match: 4. The CDR3 runs to 14 residues. The germline V gene has CDR1 SGHAT and CDR2 FQNNGV.

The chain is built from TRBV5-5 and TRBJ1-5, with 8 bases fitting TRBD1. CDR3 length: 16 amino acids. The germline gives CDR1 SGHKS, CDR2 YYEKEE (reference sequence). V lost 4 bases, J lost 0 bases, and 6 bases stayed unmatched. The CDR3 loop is CASSHGQGGSNQPQHF. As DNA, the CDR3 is TGTGCCAGCAGCCACGGACAGGGTGGTAGCAATCAGCCCCAGCATTTT.

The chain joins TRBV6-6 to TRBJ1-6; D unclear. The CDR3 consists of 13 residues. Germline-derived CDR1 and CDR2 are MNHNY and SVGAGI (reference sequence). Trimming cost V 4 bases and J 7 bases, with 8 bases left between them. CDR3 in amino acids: CASSSTGNSPLHF. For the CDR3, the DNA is TGTGCCAGCAGTTCCACGGGGAATTCACCCCTCCACTTT.

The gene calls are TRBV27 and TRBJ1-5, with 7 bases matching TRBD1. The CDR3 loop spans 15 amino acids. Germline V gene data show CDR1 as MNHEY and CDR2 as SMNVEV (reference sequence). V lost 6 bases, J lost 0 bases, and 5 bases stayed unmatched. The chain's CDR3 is CASRPGQNSNQPQHF. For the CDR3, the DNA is TGTGCCAGCAGGCCGGGACAGAATAGCAATCAGCCCCAGCATTTT.

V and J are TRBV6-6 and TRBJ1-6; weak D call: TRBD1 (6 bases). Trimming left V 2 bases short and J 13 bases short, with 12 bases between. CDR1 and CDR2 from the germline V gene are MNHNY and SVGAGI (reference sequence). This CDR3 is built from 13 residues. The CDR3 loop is CASSYPTTGPLHF. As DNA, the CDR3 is TGTGCCAGCAGTTACCCTACGACAGGTCCCCTCCACTTT.

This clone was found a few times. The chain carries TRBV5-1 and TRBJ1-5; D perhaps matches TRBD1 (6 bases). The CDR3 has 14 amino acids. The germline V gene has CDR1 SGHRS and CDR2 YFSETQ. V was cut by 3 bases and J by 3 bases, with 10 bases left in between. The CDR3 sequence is CASSSGQNNQPQHF. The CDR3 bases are TGCGCCAGCAGCTCAGGACAGAACAATCAGCCCCAGCATTTT.

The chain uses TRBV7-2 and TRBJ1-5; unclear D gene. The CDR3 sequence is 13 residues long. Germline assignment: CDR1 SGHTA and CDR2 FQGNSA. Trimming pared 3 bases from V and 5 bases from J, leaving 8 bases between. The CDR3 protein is CASSFGWDQPQHF. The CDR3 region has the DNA TGTGCCAGCAGCTTCGGATGGGATCAGCCCCAGCATTTT.

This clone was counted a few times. This CDR3 reads CASSKTGTGTEAFF. CDR3 sequence (DNA): TGTGCCAGCAGCAAAACCGGGACAGGCACTGAAGCTTTCTTT. The genes are TRBV7-2 and TRBJ1-1, with TRBD1 matching 8 bases. The V segment lost 5 bases and the J segment 4 bases; nucleotides outside the gene matches: 6. CDR3 length: 14 amino acids. In germline, CDR1 is SGHTA, CDR2 FQGNSA.

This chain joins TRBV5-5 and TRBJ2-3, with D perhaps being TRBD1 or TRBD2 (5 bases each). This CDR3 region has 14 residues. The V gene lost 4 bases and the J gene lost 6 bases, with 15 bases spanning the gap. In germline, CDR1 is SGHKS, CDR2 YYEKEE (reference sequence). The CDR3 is CASSPRGAGDTQYF. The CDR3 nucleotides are TGTGCCAGCAGCCCCCGGGGTGCAGGGGATACGCAGTATTTT.

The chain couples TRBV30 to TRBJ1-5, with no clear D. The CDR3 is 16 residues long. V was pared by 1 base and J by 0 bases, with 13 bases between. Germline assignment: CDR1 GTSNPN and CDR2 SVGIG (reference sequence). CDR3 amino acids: CAWSGGYGDSNQPQHF. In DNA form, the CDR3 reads TGTGCCTGGAGTGGTGGATATGGAGATAGCAATCAGCCCCAGCATTTT. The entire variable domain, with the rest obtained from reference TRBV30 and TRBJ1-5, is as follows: SQTIHQWPATLVQPVGSPLSLECTVEGTSNPNLYWYRQAAGRGLQLLFYSVGIGQISSEVPQNLSASRPQDRQFILSSKKLLLSDSGFYLCAWSGGYGDSNQPQHFGDGTRLSIL.

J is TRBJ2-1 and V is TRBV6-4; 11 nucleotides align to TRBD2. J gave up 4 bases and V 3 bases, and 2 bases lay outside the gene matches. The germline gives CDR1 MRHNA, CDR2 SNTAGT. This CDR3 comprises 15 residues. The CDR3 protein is CASSEGLAAYNEQFF. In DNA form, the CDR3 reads TGTGCCAGCAGTGAGGGACTAGCGGCTTACAATGAGCAGTTCTTC.

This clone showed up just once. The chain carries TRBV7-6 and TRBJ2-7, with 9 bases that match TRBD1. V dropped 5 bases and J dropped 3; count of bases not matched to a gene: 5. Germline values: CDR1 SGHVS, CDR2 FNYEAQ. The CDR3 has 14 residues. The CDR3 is CASSRRGQGYEQYF. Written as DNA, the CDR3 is TGTGCCAGCAGCCGTAGGGGACAGGGCTACGAGCAGTACTTC.

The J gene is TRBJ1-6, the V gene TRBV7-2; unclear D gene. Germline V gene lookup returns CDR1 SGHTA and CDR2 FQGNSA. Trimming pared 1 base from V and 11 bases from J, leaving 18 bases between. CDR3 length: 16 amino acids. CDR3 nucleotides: TGTGCCAGCAGCTTAGGTGGTTCCCTACATAGGGCACCCCTCCACTTT. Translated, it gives CASSLGGSLHRAPLHF.

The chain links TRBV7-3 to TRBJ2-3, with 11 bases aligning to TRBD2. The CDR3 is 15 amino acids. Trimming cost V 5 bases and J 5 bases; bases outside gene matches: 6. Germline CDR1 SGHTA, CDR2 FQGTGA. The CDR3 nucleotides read TGTGCCAGCAGCGCACTAGCGGGAGCCAAAGATACGCAGTATTTT. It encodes CASSALAGAKDTQYF.

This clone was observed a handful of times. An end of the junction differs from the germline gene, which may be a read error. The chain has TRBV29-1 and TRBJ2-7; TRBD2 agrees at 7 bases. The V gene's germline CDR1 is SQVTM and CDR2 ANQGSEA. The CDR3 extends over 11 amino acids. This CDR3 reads CSGRSGRGEHF. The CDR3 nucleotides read TGCAGCGGGCGTTCGGGGAGGGGCGAGCACTTC.

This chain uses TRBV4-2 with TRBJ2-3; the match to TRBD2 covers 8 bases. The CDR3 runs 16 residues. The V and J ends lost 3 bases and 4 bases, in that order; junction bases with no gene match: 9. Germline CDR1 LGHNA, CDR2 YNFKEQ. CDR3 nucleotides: TGTGCCAGCAGCCAGGGGGCGGGAGGTGCCTCAGATACGCAGTATTTT. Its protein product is CASSQGAGGASDTQYF.